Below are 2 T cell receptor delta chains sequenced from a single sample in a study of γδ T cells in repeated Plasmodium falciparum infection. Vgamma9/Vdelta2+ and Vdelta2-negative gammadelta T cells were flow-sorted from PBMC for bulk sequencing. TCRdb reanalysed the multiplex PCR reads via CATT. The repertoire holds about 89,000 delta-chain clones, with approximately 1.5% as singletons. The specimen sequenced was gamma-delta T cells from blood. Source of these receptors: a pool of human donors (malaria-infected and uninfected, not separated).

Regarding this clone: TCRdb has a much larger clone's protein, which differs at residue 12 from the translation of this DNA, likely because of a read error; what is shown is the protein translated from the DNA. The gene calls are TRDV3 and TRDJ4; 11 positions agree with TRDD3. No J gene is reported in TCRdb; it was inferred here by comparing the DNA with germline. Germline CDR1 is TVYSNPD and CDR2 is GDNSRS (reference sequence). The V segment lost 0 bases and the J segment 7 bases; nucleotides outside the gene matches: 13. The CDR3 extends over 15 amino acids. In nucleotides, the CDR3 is TGTGCCTTTAGTCCAGGCTGGGGGATACTGAGGCTCCTGATCTTT. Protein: CAFSPGWGILRLLIF.

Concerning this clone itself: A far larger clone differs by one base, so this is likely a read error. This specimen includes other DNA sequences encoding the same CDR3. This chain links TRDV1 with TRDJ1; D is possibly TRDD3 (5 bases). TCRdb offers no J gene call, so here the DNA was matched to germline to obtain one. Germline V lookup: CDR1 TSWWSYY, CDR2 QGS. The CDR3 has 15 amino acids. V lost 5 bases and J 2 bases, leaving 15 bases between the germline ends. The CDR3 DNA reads TGTGCTCTTGGGCGTCGCCGTTGGGGAACCGATAAACTCATCTTT. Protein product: CALGRRRWGTDKLIF.